A selection of T cell receptor beta chains follows, all from one sample in a study of shared clonotypes between healthy human individuals. Assay used: immunoSEQ multiplex PCR; TCRdb lists only in-frame clones, some missing. The table lists around 1.9 million clones, approximately 94% of them singletons. The sequenced sample consisted of naive CD8+ T cells from PBMCs. The source is a man between 18 and 29 years old in good health. Some clones in this sample may be carry-over from other donors' samples. CDR3s include the opening cysteine and the closing phenylalanine or tryptophan. D genes are given only for firm matches. Some rows mark clone size as missing; the rest say once, few, many or name a class of expanded clone.

abundance: .; j_gene: TRBJ1-3; v_gene: TRBV19; d_gene: TRBD1; len: 14; CDR3nt: TGTGCCAGAACAGGGGACCTCTCTGGAAACACCATATATTTT; CDR3aa: CARTGDLSGNTIYF
abundance: .; j_gene: TRBJ2-1; v_gene: TRBV6-4; d_gene: .; len: 12; CDR3nt: TGTGCCAGCAGTGTGGGCAAATCTGAGCAGTTCTTC; CDR3aa: CASSVGKSEQFF
abundance: .; j_gene: TRBJ2-3; v_gene: TRBV19; d_gene: .; len: 14; CDR3nt: TGTGCCAGTAGTATGTGGGGGAGCACAGATACGCAGTATTTT; CDR3aa: CASSMWGSTDTQYF
abundance: .; j_gene: TRBJ2-1; v_gene: TRBV27; d_gene: .; len: 16; CDR3nt: TGTGCCAGCAGTTTAAGTCCCGGGACCTTACACAATGAGCAGTTCTTC; CDR3aa: CASSLSPGTLHNEQFF
abundance: .; j_gene: TRBJ2-4; v_gene: TRBV15; d_gene: .; len: 15; CDR3nt: TGTGCCACCAGCAGCTCCACAGGGAACAAAAACATTCAGTACTTC; CDR3aa: CATSSSTGNKNIQYF
abundance: .; j_gene: TRBJ2-1; v_gene: TRBV15; d_gene: TRBD1; len: 18; CDR3nt: TGTGCCACCAGCAGAGATGGGTTCATCCAGGGACAGGGTTTTGGGCAGTTCTTC; CDR3aa: CATSRDGFIQGQGFGQFF
abundance: .; j_gene: TRBJ2-7; v_gene: TRBV10-3; d_gene: .; len: 16; CDR3nt: TGTGCCATCAGTGAGTCGAACAGGGCAAAATACTACGAGCAGTACTTC; CDR3aa: CAISESNRAKYYEQYF
abundance: .; j_gene: TRBJ2-7; v_gene: TRBV4-2; d_gene: TRBD2; len: 15; CDR3nt: TGTGCCAGCAGCCAAGAAGTAACTAGCGGGTACGAGCAGTACTTC; CDR3aa: CASSQEVTSGYEQYF
abundance: .; j_gene: TRBJ1-5; v_gene: TRBV28; d_gene: .; len: 14; CDR3nt: TGTGCCAGCATCCAGGCGGCAGGCAATCAGCCCCAGCATTTT; CDR3aa: CASIQAAGNQPQHF
abundance: .; j_gene: TRBJ2-7; v_gene: TRBV7-9; d_gene: .; len: 15; CDR3nt: TGTGCCAGCAGCAAGGAGGGGGCATTTTTCTACGAGCAGTACTTC; CDR3aa: CASSKEGAFFYEQYF
abundance: .; j_gene: TRBJ2-7; v_gene: TRBV11-2; d_gene: TRBD2; len: 16; CDR3nt: TGTGCCAGCAGCTTAGTAGGGGTTAGCGGGGGCGTCGAGCAGTACTTC; CDR3aa: CASSLVGVSGGVEQYF
abundance: .; j_gene: TRBJ1-3; v_gene: TRBV7-6; d_gene: .; len: 15; CDR3nt: TGTGCCAGCAGCTTAGACTTACAGCCAGGAAACACCATATATTTT; CDR3aa: CASSLDLQPGNTIYF
abundance: .; j_gene: TRBJ2-2; v_gene: TRBV15; d_gene: TRBD1; len: 15; CDR3nt: TGTGCCACCAGCAGTAGGACAGGCATCACCGGGGAGCTGTTTTTT; CDR3aa: CATSSRTGITGELFF
abundance: .; j_gene: TRBJ2-3; v_gene: TRBV5-1; d_gene: .; len: 16; CDR3nt: TGCGCCAGCAGCTTTCTTCGCAGGGAGGGCACAGATACGCAGTATTTT; CDR3aa: CASSFLRREGTDTQYF
abundance: .; j_gene: TRBJ1-1; v_gene: TRBV7-2; d_gene: .; len: 14; CDR3nt: TGTGCCAGCAGCTTAGTGGGGGGGAACACTGAAGCTTTCTTT; CDR3aa: CASSLVGGNTEAFF
abundance: .; j_gene: TRBJ1-2; v_gene: TRBV5-6; d_gene: .; len: 13; CDR3nt: TGTGCCAGCAGGCCCCAGGGCGGCTATGGCTACACCTTC; CDR3aa: CASRPQGGYGYTF
abundance: .; j_gene: TRBJ1-1; v_gene: TRBV2; d_gene: TRBD1; len: 14; CDR3nt: TGTGCCAGCAGTCCTGCGGGGGACAGCACTGAAGCTTTCTTT; CDR3aa: CASSPAGDSTEAFF
abundance: .; j_gene: TRBJ2-7; v_gene: TRBV30; d_gene: TRBD2; len: 17; CDR3nt: TGTGCCTGGGATCGACTAACGGACGCTAGCGGGAGCTTCGAGCAGTACTTC; CDR3aa: CAWDRLTDASGSFEQYF
abundance: few; j_gene: TRBJ2-1; v_gene: TRBV28; d_gene: .; len: 14; CDR3nt: TGTGCCAGCAGTTTACCTGATCGGCACAATGAGCAGTTCTTC; CDR3aa: CASSLPDRHNEQFF
abundance: .; j_gene: TRBJ2-7; v_gene: TRBV27; d_gene: .; len: 14; CDR3nt: TGTGCCAGCAGTCTCTCCGGGAGCCCGGACGAGCAGTACTTC; CDR3aa: CASSLSGSPDEQYF
abundance: few; j_gene: TRBJ2-1; v_gene: TRBV7-7; d_gene: TRBD2; len: 15; CDR3nt: TGTGCCAGCAGTCTTAGCGGGAGCTCCTACAATGAGCAGTTCTTC; CDR3aa: CASSLSGSSYNEQFF
abundance: .; j_gene: TRBJ1-1; v_gene: TRBV6-5; d_gene: .; len: 13; CDR3nt: TGTGCCAGCAGGAGGCACCAGAACACTGAAGCTTTCTTT; CDR3aa: CASRRHQNTEAFF
abundance: .; j_gene: TRBJ2-3; v_gene: TRBV7-3; d_gene: .; len: 15; CDR3nt: TGTGCCAGCAGCTTAAGCGCGGGAAGCACAGATACGCAGTATTTT; CDR3aa: CASSLSAGSTDTQYF
abundance: .; j_gene: TRBJ1-5; v_gene: TRBV19; d_gene: .; len: 16; CDR3nt: TGTGCCAGTAGTATTCCCCCCCGGTTCAGCAATCAGCCCCAGCATTTT; CDR3aa: CASSIPPRFSNQPQHF
abundance: .; j_gene: TRBJ2-3; v_gene: TRBV5-5; d_gene: .; len: 15; CDR3nt: TGTGCCAGCAGCCCCAGTCTAAGTCTCACAGATACGCAGTATTTT; CDR3aa: CASSPSLSLTDTQYF
abundance: .; j_gene: TRBJ2-1; v_gene: TRBV6-5; d_gene: .; len: 14; CDR3nt: TGTGCCAGCAGTTACGTGGGGTACTACAATGAGCAGTTCTTC; CDR3aa: CASSYVGYYNEQFF
abundance: .; j_gene: TRBJ2-7; v_gene: TRBV28; d_gene: .; len: 13; CDR3nt: TGTGCCAGCAGCCCCCCCTACGGTGGGGAGCAGTACTTC; CDR3aa: CASSPPYGGEQYF
abundance: .; j_gene: TRBJ2-2; v_gene: TRBV30; d_gene: TRBD1; len: 13; CDR3nt: TGTGCCTGCACCCGGACAGGGTCCGGGGAGCTGTTTTTT; CDR3aa: CACTRTGSGELFF
abundance: .; j_gene: TRBJ2-1; v_gene: TRBV19; d_gene: .; len: 14; CDR3nt: TGTGCCAGTAGCATCGGCAGTTCCTACAATGAGCAGTTCTTC; CDR3aa: CASSIGSSYNEQFF
abundance: .; j_gene: TRBJ2-1; v_gene: TRBV9; d_gene: .; len: 13; CDR3nt: TGTGCCAGCAGCCCACAGTGGGGGGATGAGCAGTTCTTC; CDR3aa: CASSPQWGDEQFF
abundance: .; j_gene: TRBJ2-7; v_gene: TRBV9; d_gene: .; len: 15; CDR3nt: TGTGCCAGCAGCGTAGGACAATCCCCGACGTACGAGCAGTACTTC; CDR3aa: CASSVGQSPTYEQYF
abundance: .; j_gene: TRBJ2-7; v_gene: TRBV9; d_gene: .; len: 16; CDR3nt: TGTGCCAGCAGCGTAGCTCCGTTGGCAGGGATCTACGAGCAGTACTTC; CDR3aa: CASSVAPLAGIYEQYF
abundance: .; j_gene: TRBJ2-3; v_gene: TRBV29-1; d_gene: .; len: 15; CDR3nt: TGCAGCGTTGAAGGCTTGGGAATAGTCACAGATACGCAGTATTTT; CDR3aa: CSVEGLGIVTDTQYF
abundance: .; j_gene: TRBJ2-5; v_gene: TRBV5-4; d_gene: TRBD2; len: 16; CDR3nt: TGTGCCAGCAGCACCCGGACTAGCGGGGATCAAGAGACCCAGTACTTC; CDR3aa: CASSTRTSGDQETQYF
abundance: .; j_gene: TRBJ2-7; v_gene: TRBV7-2; d_gene: .; len: 17; CDR3nt: TGTGCCAGCAGCGCAACCCCGCATAGTTTGCTCCCCTACGAGCAGTACTTC; CDR3aa: CASSATPHSLLPYEQYF
abundance: .; j_gene: TRBJ2-1; v_gene: TRBV7-6; d_gene: TRBD1; len: 13; CDR3nt: TGTGCCAGCAGCCTGGACAGGGTCAATGAGCAGTTCTTC; CDR3aa: CASSLDRVNEQFF
abundance: once; j_gene: TRBJ1-2; v_gene: TRBV4-3; d_gene: TRBD1; len: 15; CDR3nt: TGCGCCAGCAGCCCCGGACAGGGAAGCCTCTATGGCTACACCTTC; CDR3aa: CASSPGQGSLYGYTF
abundance: .; j_gene: TRBJ2-7; v_gene: TRBV27; d_gene: TRBD1; len: 13; CDR3nt: TGTGCCAGCAGGGACAGGGGGGGCTACGAGCAGTACTTC; CDR3aa: CASRDRGGYEQYF
abundance: .; j_gene: TRBJ1-2; v_gene: TRBV29-1; d_gene: .; len: 14; CDR3nt: TGCAGCGTTGAAATTTTGGGACGGGCCTATGGCTACACCTTC; CDR3aa: CSVEILGRAYGYTF
abundance: .; j_gene: TRBJ1-5; v_gene: TRBV28; d_gene: TRBD1; len: 16; CDR3nt: TGTGCCAGCACCCACAGGGGGACCTATAGCAATCAGCCCCAGCATTTT; CDR3aa: CASTHRGTYSNQPQHF